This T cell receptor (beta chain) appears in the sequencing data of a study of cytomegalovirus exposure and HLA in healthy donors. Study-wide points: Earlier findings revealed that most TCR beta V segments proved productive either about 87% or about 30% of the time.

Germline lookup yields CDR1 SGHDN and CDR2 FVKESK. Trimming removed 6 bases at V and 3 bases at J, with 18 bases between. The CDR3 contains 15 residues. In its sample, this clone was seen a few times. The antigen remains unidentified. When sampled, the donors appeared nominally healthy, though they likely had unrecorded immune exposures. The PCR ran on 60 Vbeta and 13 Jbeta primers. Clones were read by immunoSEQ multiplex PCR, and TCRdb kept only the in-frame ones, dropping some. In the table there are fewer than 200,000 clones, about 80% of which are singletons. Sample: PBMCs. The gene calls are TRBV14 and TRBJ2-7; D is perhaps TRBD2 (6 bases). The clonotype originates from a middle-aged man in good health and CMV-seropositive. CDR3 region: CASSPPGGLIYEQYF. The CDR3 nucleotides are TGTGCCAGCAGTCCCCCTGGGGGACTGATCTACGAGCAGTACTTC.